Below are 11 T cell receptor beta chains sequenced from a single sample in a study of neurological immune-mediated disorders. One entry per CDR3 protein, called by TCRdb with MiXCR from the 5' RACE reads. The table has 50,000 or so distinct CDR3 sequences, about 3.7% seen once. Sequenced material: PBMCs. Receptors were obtained from a man aged 35-49 years with multiple sclerosis.

This clonotype was seen many times. The rearrangement joins TRBV20-1 to TRBJ2-3; D call uncertain. The CDR3 is 14 residues long. Germline V lookup: CDR1 DFQATT, CDR2 SNEGSKA (reference sequence). V was clipped by 0 bases and J by 2 bases, with 9 bases between them. The CDR3 region is CSAREVSYTDTQYF. CDR3 in DNA: TGCAGTGCTAGAGAGGTCTCCTACACAGATACGCAGTATTTT.

This clonotype was picked up many times. The V gene is TRBV5-1, the J gene TRBJ1-1; TRBD1 might be the D (6 bases). The CDR3 is made up of 13 amino acids. Between the trimmed V and J ends, which lost 2 bases and 4 bases, there was a span of 9 bases. Germline V gene lookup returns CDR1 SGHRS and CDR2 YFSETQ. This CDR3 is CASSLTGPTEAFF. The CDR3 nucleotides are TGCGCCAGCAGCTTAACAGGGCCCACTGAAGCTTTCTTT.

This clonotype appeared many times. In nucleotides, the CDR3 is TGCGCCAGCAGTGATTGGACCTCCTATAATTCACCCCTCCACTTT. Translation gives CASSDWTSYNSPLHF. This chain uses TRBV10-2 with TRBJ1-6; D not certain. Trimming removed 3 bases at V and 0 bases at J, with 6 bases between. The CDR3 totals 15 residues. CDR1 and CDR2 from the germline V gene are WSHSY and SAAADI.

This clonotype was found many times. The chain links TRBV5-1 to TRBJ2-5; TRBD2 matches 11 bases. The CDR3 covers 16 residues. V trimming: 0 bases; J trimming: 4 bases; junction bases outside the gene matches: 5. The germline V gene encodes CDR1 SGHRS and CDR2 YFSETQ. The CDR3 spells CASSLALAGGLETQYF. CDR3 DNA sequence: TGCGCCAGCAGCTTGGCTCTAGCGGGGGGCCTAGAGACCCAGTACTTC. Together with reference TRBV5-1 and TRBJ2-5, the CDR3 gives the full variable domain: KAGVTQTPRYLIKTRGQQVTLSCSPISGHRSVSWYQQTPGQGLQFLFEYFSETQRNKGNFPGRFSGRQFSNSRSEMNVSTLELGDSALYLCASSLALAGGLETQYFGPGTRLLVL.

This clonotype occurred many times. This sequence joins TRBV5-1 and TRBJ1-3, with D uncertain. The CDR3 runs to 13 residues. The germline V gene encodes CDR1 SGHRS and CDR2 YFSETQ. V lost 1 base to trimming and J lost 3 bases, with 5 bases between them. As DNA, the CDR3 is TGCGCCAGCAGCTTGAATATTGGAAACACCATATATTTT. It translates to CASSLNIGNTIYF.

This clonotype was seen repeatedly, ten times or more. The V call is TRBV27, the J call TRBJ1-1; no reliable D call. Trimming took off 6 bases at V and 0 bases at J, with 14 bases between the two ends. This CDR3 is built from 15 residues. The germline V gene encodes CDR1 MNHEY and CDR2 SMNVEV (reference sequence). The CDR3 spells CASSRKPRMNTEAFF. CDR3 nucleotides: TGTGCCAGCAGCCGAAAGCCACGCATGAACACTGAAGCTTTCTTT.

This clonotype was seen many times. The chain carries TRBV5-1 and TRBJ2-1; TRBD2 matches 9 bases. The germline CDR1 and CDR2 sequences are SGHRS and YFSETQ. The CDR3 runs 14 residues. V was clipped by 3 bases and J by 7 bases; unmatched bases: 5. The CDR3 DNA follows: TGCGCCAGCAGCTCCGGGACTAGCCAAAATGAGCAGTTCTTC. Amino acid sequence: CASSSGTSQNEQFF.

This clonotype has just a few counts. The V and J genes are TRBV5-1 and TRBJ2-5; perhaps TRBD2 as D (5 bases). There are 16 residues in the CDR3. V lost 0 bases and J 4 bases, leaving 16 bases between the germline ends. Germline CDR1 reads SGHRS; CDR2 reads YFSETQ. The CDR3 DNA reads TGCGCCAGCAGCTTGGATCCCCCTAGCTCCGGAGAGACCCAGTACTTC. It yields the protein CASSLDPPSSGETQYF.

This clonotype has at least ten counts. This chain joins TRBV7-9 and TRBJ1-1, with 7 bases lining up with TRBD1. V lost 4 bases and J lost 0; bases outside the gene matches: 5. CDR3 length equals 15 residues. Germline values: CDR1 SEHNR, CDR2 FQNEAQ (reference sequence). The CDR3 DNA follows: TGTGCCAGCAGCTATACAGGGGCCCTGAACACTGAAGCTTTCTTT. Its translation: CASSYTGALNTEAFF.

This clonotype was observed many times. V and J are TRBV14 and TRBJ1-6, with D possibly being TRBD1 (5 bases). Germline V gene data show CDR1 as SGHDN and CDR2 as FVKESK. CDR3 length: 14 amino acids. V lost 4 bases to trimming and J lost 9 bases, with 13 bases between them. The CDR3: CASSPRRVASPLHF. The CDR3 coding sequence is TGTGCCAGCAGCCCACGCAGGGTGGCTTCACCCCTCCACTTT.

This clonotype was picked up many times. V is TRBV7-6 and J is TRBJ2-1; D gene ambiguous. The ends were cut back, 1 base at V and 0 bases at J, with 7 bases in the middle. The CDR3 totals 15 residues. Germline CDR1 reads SGHVS; CDR2 reads FNYEAQ. The chain's CDR3 is CASSLEWGSYNEQFF. The CDR3, as DNA: TGTGCCAGCAGCTTAGAGTGGGGCTCCTACAATGAGCAGTTCTTC.